Listed below are T cell receptor beta chains from one sample, sequenced in a study of cytotoxic CD8 clonotypes in ibrutinib-treated CLL. Sequencing was performed with immunoSEQ multiplex PCR; in TCRdb, only in-frame clones are kept and a portion is missing. The sample includes roughly 160,000 clones, 81% of them seen just once. Sequenced material: PBMCs, taken after 12 months of ibrutinib treatment. The source is a human donor with chronic lymphocytic leukemia. Each CDR3 is given with its conserved first and last residue. D genes are given only for firm matches. Clone sizes are given selectively: once, few, many, or a class where the clone is expanded.

NA,TRBJ2-7,TRBV9,NA,CASSVGTSVAYEQYF,TGTGCCAGCAGCGTAGGGACCTCCGTTGCCTACGAGCAGTACTTC
TRBD2,TRBJ2-7,TRBV25-1,NA,CASRLAGGPSNEQYF,TGTGCCAGCAGATTAGCGGGAGGGCCCTCTAACGAGCAGTACTTC
NA,TRBJ2-3,TRBV5-6,NA,CASSLKGTDTQYF,TGTGCCAGCAGCTTAAAGGGGACAGATACGCAGTATTTT
NA,TRBJ1-2,TRBV18,NA,CASSPYPDPGRGYGYTF,TGTGCCAGCTCACCATACCCCGACCCCGGACGGGGGTATGGCTACACCTTC
NA,TRBJ2-7,TRBV4-3,many,CASSQATDSYEQYF,TGCGCCAGCAGCCAAGCAACAGATTCGTACGAGCAGTACTTC
TRBD1,TRBJ2-7,TRBV9,many,CASSPGTGAYEQYF,TGTGCCAGCAGCCCCGGGACAGGGGCCTACGAGCAGTACTTC
NA,TRBJ1-2,TRBV7-9,NA,CASSSRGGYGYTF,TGTGCCAGCAGCTCGAGGGGTGGGTATGGCTACACCTTC
NA,TRBJ1-2,TRBV27,NA,CASSLLRAGGYTF,TGTGCCAGCAGTTTACTCAGGGCCGGTGGCTACACCTTC
TRBD1,TRBJ1-4,TRBV30,NA,CAWSVQRTGQSEKLFF,TGTGCCTGGAGTGTACAAAGGACAGGGCAATCTGAAAAACTGTTTTTT
NA,TRBJ2-5,TRBV9,NA,CASSVRGQTQYF,TGTGCCAGCAGCGTGAGGGGCCAGACCCAGTACTTC
TRBD2,TRBJ2-1,TRBV4-2,NA,CASSQGATSGRNEQFF,TGTGCCAGCAGCCAAGGGGCGACTAGCGGGAGGAATGAGCAGTTCTTC
TRBD2,TRBJ2-3,TRBV7-2,NA,CASSATSGRARVSDTQYF,TGTGCCAGCAGCGCGACTAGCGGGAGGGCCAGGGTTTCAGATACGCAGTATTTT
TRBD1,TRBJ1-1,TRBV2,NA,CASRVGQGARAFF,TGTGCCAGCAGGGTCGGACAGGGGGCGCGAGCTTTCTTT
NA,TRBJ1-1,TRBV11-2,NA,CASTPEEDPNTEAFF,TGTGCCAGCACCCCAGAGGAGGATCCGAACACTGAAGCTTTCTTT